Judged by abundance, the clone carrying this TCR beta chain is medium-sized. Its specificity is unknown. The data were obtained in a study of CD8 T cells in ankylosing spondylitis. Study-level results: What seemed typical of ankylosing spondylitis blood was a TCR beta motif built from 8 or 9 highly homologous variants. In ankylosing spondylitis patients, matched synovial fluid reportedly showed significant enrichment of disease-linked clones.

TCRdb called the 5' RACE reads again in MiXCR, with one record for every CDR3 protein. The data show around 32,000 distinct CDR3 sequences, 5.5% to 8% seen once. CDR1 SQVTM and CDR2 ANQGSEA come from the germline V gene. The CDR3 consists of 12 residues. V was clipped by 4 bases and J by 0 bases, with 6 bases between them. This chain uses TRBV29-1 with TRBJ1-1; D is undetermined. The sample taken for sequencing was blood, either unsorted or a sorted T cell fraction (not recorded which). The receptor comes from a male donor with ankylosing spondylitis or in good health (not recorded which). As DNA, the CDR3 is TGCAGCGTTGGAGAGATGAACACTGAAGCTTTCTTT. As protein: CSVGEMNTEAFF. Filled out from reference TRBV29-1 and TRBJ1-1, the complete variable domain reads SAVISQKPSRDICQRGTSLTIQCQVDSQVTMMFWYRQQPGQSLTLIATANQGSEATYESGFVIDKFPISRPNLTFSTLTVSNMSPEDSSIYLCSVGEMNTEAFFGQGTRLTVV.